Listed below are T cell receptor beta chains from one sample, sequenced in a study of OX40 agonist ivuxolimab in advanced cancers. Using immunoSEQ multiplex PCR, the repertoire was profiled, and TCRdb retains in-frame clones only, with some absent. The sample contains roughly 48,000 clones, around 83% of which appear only once. The sequences come from CD4+ or CD8+ T cells sorted from blood, collected in a trial of the OX40 agonist ivuxolimab. The receptors were gathered from an adult with an advanced solid tumor such as melanoma, head and neck, liver or kidney cancer. The CDR3 runs from the conserved cysteine through the conserved F or W. The order of the fields is V gene, clone size, D gene, J gene, CDR3 protein, CDR3 DNA. The D gene is left open where the match is weak. Size values are once, few and many counts, or a class for expanded clones, and some rows have none.

v_call: TRBV5-4
clone_size: once
d_call: TRBD2
j_call: TRBJ2-7
cdr3_aa: CASSLGGLAANDEQYF
cdr3_nt: TGTGCCAGCAGCTTGGGTGGACTAGCAGCTAACGACGAGCAGTACTTC

v_call: TRBV5-5
clone_size: .
d_call: TRBD2
j_call: TRBJ2-7
cdr3_aa: CASSLTSGISYEQYF
cdr3_nt: TGTGCCAGCAGCTTGACTAGCGGGATATCCTACGAGCAGTACTTC

v_call: TRBV19
clone_size: medium-sized
d_call: .
j_call: TRBJ1-2
cdr3_aa: CASSMSGNGYTF
cdr3_nt: TGTGCCAGTAGTATGTCCGGTAATGGCTACACCTTC

v_call: TRBV2
clone_size: .
d_call: TRBD2
j_call: TRBJ2-3
cdr3_aa: CASGTSPSPDTQYF
cdr3_nt: TGTGCCAGCGGGACTAGTCCTTCCCCAGATACGCAGTATTTT

v_call: TRBV6-6
clone_size: .
d_call: .
j_call: TRBJ2-5
cdr3_aa: CASSYRGGLSQGTQYF
cdr3_nt: TGTGCCAGCAGTTATCGAGGCGGCTTATCCCAGGGGACCCAGTACTTC

v_call: TRBV23-1
clone_size: .
d_call: TRBD1
j_call: TRBJ2-2
cdr3_aa: CASSPPGQGITGELFF
cdr3_nt: TGCGCCAGCAGCCCTCCCGGACAGGGTATCACCGGGGAGCTGTTTTTT

v_call: TRBV28
clone_size: few
d_call: .
j_call: TRBJ2-7
cdr3_aa: CASSLGGFLSSYEQYF
cdr3_nt: TGTGCCAGCAGTTTAGGCGGGTTCCTAAGCTCCTACGAGCAGTACTTC

v_call: TRBV28
clone_size: .
d_call: TRBD2
j_call: TRBJ2-1
cdr3_aa: CASSHQVLAGRPNEQFF
cdr3_nt: TGTGCCAGCAGCCATCAAGTATTAGCGGGGAGGCCCAATGAGCAGTTCTTC

v_call: TRBV4-1
clone_size: .
d_call: TRBD2
j_call: TRBJ2-1
cdr3_aa: CASSQALRGKRESGEQFF
cdr3_nt: TGCGCCAGCAGCCAAGCCTTAAGGGGGAAGCGGGAGTCCGGTGAGCAGTTCTTC

v_call: TRBV6-5
clone_size: .
d_call: .
j_call: TRBJ2-7
cdr3_aa: CASTGISYEQYF
cdr3_nt: TGTGCCAGCACAGGGATCTCCTACGAGCAGTACTTC

v_call: TRBV7-3
clone_size: .
d_call: TRBD1
j_call: TRBJ2-7
cdr3_aa: CASSLVLGQGFYEQYF
cdr3_nt: TGTGCCAGCAGCCTGGTCCTCGGACAGGGCTTCTACGAGCAGTACTTC

v_call: TRBV12-2
clone_size: .
d_call: .
j_call: TRBJ2-7
cdr3_aa: CASRLPPGTSGRHYHEQYF
cdr3_nt: TGTGCAAGTCGCCTCCCGCCCGGGACTAGCGGGAGGCATTACCACGAGCAGTACTTC

v_call: TRBV5-6
clone_size: .
d_call: .
j_call: TRBJ2-7
cdr3_aa: CASSLLPTGTRAEQYF
cdr3_nt: TGTGCCAGCAGCTTGTTACCTACCGGGACCCGAGCCGAGCAGTACTTC

v_call: TRBV28
clone_size: .
d_call: .
j_call: TRBJ2-7
cdr3_aa: CASRTGDTRYEQYF
cdr3_nt: TGTGCCAGCAGGACAGGCGATACACGGTACGAGCAGTACTTC

v_call: TRBV5-4
clone_size: .
d_call: .
j_call: TRBJ2-7
cdr3_aa: CASSLGGGRTYEQYF
cdr3_nt: TGTGCCAGCAGCTTGGGAGGGGGACGAACCTACGAGCAGTACTTC

v_call: TRBV15
clone_size: .
d_call: TRBD2
j_call: TRBJ2-1
cdr3_aa: CATSPGLAGNNEQFF
cdr3_nt: TGTGCCACCAGCCCCGGACTAGCGGGAAACAATGAGCAGTTCTTC

v_call: TRBV7-2
clone_size: .
d_call: .
j_call: TRBJ1-5
cdr3_aa: CASSLAPGNNQPQHF
cdr3_nt: TGTGCCAGCAGCTTAGCTCCAGGTAACAATCAGCCCCAGCATTTT

v_call: TRBV15
clone_size: .
d_call: .
j_call: TRBJ2-5
cdr3_aa: CASGIGREETQYF
cdr3_nt: TGTGCCTCGGGTATCGGCAGGGAAGAGACCCAGTACTTC